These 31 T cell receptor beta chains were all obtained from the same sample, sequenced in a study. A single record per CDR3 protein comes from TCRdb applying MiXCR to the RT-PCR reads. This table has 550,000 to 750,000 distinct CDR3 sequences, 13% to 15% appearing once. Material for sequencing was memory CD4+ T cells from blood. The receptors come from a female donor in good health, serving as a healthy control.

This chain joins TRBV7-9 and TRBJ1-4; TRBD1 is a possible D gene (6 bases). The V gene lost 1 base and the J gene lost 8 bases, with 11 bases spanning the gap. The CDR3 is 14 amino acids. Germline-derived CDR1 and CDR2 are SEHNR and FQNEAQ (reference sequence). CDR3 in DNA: TGTGCCAGCAGCTTAGGGGGGGCATTGGAAAAACTGTTTTTT. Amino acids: CASSLGGALEKLFF.

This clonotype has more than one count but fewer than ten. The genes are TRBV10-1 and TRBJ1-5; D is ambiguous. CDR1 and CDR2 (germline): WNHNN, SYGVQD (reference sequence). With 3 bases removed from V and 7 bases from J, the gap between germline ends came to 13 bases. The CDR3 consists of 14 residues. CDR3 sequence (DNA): TGCGCCAGCAGTGAAGTCCCGGTGAGGCAGCCCCAGCATTTT. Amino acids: CASSEVPVRQPQHF.

The CDR3 coding sequence is TGCGCCAGCAGCCGGAAGGGGACAGGGGACGAGCAGTACTTC. It specifies CASSRKGTGDEQYF. This chain uses TRBV5-1 with TRBJ2-7, with 10 bases matching TRBD1. The germline V gene encodes CDR1 SGHRS and CDR2 YFSETQ. This CDR3 is 14 amino acids long. Germline trimming cut 4 bases from V and 5 bases from J; bases unmatched to any gene: 6. The variable domain in full, completed from reference TRBV5-1 and TRBJ2-7, reads KAGVTQTPRYLIKTRGQQVTLSCSPISGHRSVSWYQQTPGQGLQFLFEYFSETQRNKGNFPGRFSGRQFSNSRSEMNVSTLELGDSALYLCASSRKGTGDEQYFGPGTRLTVT.

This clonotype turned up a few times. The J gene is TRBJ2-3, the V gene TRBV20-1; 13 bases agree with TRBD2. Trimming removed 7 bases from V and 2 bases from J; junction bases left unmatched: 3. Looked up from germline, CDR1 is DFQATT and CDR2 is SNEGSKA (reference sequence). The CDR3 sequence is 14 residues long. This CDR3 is CSVTSGGATDTQYF. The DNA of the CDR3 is TGCAGTGTCACTAGCGGGGGGGCCACAGATACGCAGTATTTT.

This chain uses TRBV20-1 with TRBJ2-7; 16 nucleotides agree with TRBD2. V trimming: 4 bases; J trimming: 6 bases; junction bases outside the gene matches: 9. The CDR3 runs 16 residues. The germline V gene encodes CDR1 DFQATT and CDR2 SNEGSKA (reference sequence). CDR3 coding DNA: TGCAGTGCTAATCGAGGGACTAGCGGGGGGGCGGGCGAGCAGTACTTC. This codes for CSANRGTSGGAGEQYF.

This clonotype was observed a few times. The CDR3 sequence is CASSALAGVTGELFF. The DNA of the CDR3 is TGTGCCAGCAGCGCACTAGCGGGGGTCACCGGGGAGCTGTTTTTT. This chain uses TRBV7-3 with TRBJ2-2; 11 positions match TRBD2. Losses at the gene ends were 5 bases for V and 4 bases for J; bases not matched to a gene: 3. The germline CDR1 and CDR2 sequences are SGHTA and FQGTGA. The CDR3 runs 15 residues.

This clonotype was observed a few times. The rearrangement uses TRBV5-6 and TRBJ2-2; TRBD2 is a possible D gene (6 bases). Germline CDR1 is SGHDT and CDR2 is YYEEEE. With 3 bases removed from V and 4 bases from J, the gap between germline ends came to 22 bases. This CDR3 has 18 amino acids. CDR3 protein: CASSWEPGTPYSTGELFF. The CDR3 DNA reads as TGTGCCAGCAGCTGGGAACCAGGGACTCCTTATAGCACCGGGGAGCTGTTTTTT.

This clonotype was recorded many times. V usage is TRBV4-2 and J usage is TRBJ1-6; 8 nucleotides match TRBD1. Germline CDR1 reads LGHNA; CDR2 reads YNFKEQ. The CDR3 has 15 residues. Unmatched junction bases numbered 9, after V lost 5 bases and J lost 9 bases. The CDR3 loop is CASSSVAGGSSPLHF. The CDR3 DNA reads TGTGCCAGCAGCTCCGTGGCAGGGGGCAGTTCACCCCTCCACTTT.

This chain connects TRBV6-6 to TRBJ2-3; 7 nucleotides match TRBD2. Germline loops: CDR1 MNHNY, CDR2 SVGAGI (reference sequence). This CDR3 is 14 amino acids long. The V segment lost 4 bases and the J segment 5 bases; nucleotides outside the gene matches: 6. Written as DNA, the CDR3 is TGTGCCAGCAGTTTTGGGGGAGGGGAAGATACGCAGTATTTT. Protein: CASSFGGGEDTQYF.

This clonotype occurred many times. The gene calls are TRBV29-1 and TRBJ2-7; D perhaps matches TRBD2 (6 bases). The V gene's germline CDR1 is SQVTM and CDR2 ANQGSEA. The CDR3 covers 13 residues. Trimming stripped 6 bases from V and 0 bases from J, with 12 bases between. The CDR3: CSVRLESSYEQYF. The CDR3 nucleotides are TGCAGCGTCCGACTAGAGAGCTCCTACGAGCAGTACTTC.

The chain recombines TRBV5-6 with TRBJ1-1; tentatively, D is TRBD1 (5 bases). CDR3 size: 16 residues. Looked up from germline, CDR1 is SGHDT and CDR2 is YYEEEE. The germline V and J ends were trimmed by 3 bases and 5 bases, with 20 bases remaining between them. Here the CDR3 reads CASSSPETTAGTEAFF. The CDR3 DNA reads TGTGCCAGCAGCTCACCTGAAACGACAGCGGGGACTGAAGCTTTCTTT. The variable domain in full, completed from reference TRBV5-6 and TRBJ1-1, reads DAGVTQSPTHLIKTRGQQVTLRCSPKSGHDTVSWYQQALGQGPQFIFQYYEEEERQRGNFPDRFSGHQFPNYSSELNVNALLLGDSALYLCASSSPETTAGTEAFFGQGTRLTVV.

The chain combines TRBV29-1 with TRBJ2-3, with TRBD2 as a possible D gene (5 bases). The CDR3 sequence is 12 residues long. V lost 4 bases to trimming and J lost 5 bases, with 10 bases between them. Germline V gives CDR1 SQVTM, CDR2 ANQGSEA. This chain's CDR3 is CSVAGAGDTQYF. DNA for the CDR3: TGCAGCGTTGCAGGTGCGGGAGATACGCAGTATTTT.

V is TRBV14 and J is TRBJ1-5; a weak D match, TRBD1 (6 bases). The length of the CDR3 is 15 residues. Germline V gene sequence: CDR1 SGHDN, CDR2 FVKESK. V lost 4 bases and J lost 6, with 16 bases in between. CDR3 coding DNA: TGTGCCAGCAGCCCTGGCCCAGGGGAGGGTCAGCCCCAGCATTTT. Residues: CASSPGPGEGQPQHF.

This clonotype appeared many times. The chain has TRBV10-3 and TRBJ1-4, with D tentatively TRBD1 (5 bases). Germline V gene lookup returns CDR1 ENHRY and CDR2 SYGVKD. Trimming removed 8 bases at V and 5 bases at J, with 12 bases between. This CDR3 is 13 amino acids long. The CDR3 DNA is TGTGCCATCCGACAGCCTCCGAATGAAAAACTGTTTTTT. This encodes CAIRQPPNEKLFF.

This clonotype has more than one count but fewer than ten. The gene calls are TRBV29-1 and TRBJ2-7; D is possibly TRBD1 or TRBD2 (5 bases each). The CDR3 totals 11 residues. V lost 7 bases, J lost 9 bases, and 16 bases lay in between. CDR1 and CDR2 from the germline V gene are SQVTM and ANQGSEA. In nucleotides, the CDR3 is TGCAGCGCCCAGGGCCCCGCGGGGCAGTACTTC. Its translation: CSAQGPAGQYF.

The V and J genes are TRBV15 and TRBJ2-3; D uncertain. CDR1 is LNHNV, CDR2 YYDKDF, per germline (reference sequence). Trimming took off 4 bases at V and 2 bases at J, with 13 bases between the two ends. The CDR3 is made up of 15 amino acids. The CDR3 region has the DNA TGTGCCACCAGCATAGACTCGCAATTCACAGATACGCAGTATTTT. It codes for CATSIDSQFTDTQYF.

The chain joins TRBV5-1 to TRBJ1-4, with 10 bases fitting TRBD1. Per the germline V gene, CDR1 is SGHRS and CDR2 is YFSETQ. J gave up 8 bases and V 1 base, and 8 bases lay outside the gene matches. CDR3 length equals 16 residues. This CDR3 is CASSLNPTGQGEKLFF. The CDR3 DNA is TGCGCCAGCAGCTTGAATCCGACGGGACAGGGGGAAAAACTGTTTTTT.

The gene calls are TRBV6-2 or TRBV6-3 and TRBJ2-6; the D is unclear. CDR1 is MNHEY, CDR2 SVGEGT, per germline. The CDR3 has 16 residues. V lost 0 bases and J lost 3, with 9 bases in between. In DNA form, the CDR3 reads TGTGCCAGCAGTTACTCGCTGGATAGTGGGGCCAACGTCCTGACTTTC. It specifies CASSYSLDSGANVLTF.

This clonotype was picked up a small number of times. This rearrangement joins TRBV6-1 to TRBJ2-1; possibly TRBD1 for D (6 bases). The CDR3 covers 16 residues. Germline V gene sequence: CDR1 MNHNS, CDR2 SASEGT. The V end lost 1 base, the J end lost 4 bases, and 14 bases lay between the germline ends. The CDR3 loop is CASSEEPGATYNEQFF. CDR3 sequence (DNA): TGTGCCAGCAGTGAAGAACCAGGGGCGACATACAATGAGCAGTTCTTC.

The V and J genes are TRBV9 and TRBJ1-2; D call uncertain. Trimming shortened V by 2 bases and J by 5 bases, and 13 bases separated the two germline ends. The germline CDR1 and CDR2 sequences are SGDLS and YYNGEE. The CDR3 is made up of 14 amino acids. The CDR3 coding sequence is TGTGCCAGCAGCGTTGCGGAGAGCTGGTATGGCTACACCTTC. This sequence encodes CASSVAESWYGYTF. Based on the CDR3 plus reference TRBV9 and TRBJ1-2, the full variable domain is DSGVTQTPKHLITATGQRVTLRCSPRSGDLSVYWYQQSLDQGLQFLIQYYNGEERAKGNILERFSAQQFPDLHSELNLSSLELGDSALYFCASSVAESWYGYTFGSGTRLTVV.

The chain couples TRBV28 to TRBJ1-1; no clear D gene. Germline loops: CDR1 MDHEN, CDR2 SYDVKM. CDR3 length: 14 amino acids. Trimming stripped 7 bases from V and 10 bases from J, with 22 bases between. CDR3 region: CASTTASPQVLAFF. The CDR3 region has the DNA TGTGCCAGCACGACCGCTTCGCCTCAGGTGCTAGCTTTCTTT.

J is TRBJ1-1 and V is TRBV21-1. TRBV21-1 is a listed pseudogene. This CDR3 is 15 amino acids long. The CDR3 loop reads CASSSICLRSTEAFF. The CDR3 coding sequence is TGTGCCAGCAGCTCCATATGCTTGCGATCCACTGAAGCTTTCTTT.

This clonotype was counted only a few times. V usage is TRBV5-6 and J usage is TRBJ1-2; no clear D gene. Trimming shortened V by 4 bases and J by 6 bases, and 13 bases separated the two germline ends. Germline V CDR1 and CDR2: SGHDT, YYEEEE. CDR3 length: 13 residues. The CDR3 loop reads CASSPLHMNGYTF. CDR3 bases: TGTGCCAGCAGCCCTCTCCACATGAATGGCTACACCTTC.

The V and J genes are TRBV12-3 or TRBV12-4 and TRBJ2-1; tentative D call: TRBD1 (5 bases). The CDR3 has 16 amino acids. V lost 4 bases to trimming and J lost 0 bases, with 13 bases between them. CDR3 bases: TGTGCCAGCAGTTCAAGGGGATTCGGCTCCTACAATGAGCAGTTCTTC. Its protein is CASSSRGFGSYNEQFF.

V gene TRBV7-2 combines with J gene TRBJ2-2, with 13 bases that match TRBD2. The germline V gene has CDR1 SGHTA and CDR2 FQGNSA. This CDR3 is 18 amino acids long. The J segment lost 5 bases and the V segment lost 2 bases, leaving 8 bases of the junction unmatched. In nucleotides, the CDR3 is TGTGCCAGCAGCTTATTTGCCCCGGGACTAGCGGGAACCGGGGAGCTGTTTTTT. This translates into CASSLFAPGLAGTGELFF.

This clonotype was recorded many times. The CDR3: CASSLKSYRVYQETQYF. The CDR3 DNA reads TGTGCCAGCAGTTTAAAGTCATACAGGGTCTACCAAGAGACCCAGTACTTC. The chain is built from TRBV28 and TRBJ2-5; D possibly corresponds to TRBD1 (6 bases). The germline V gene encodes CDR1 MDHEN and CDR2 SYDVKM. V was shortened by 2 bases and J by 0 bases, with 16 bases between the two germline ends. The CDR3 totals 17 residues.

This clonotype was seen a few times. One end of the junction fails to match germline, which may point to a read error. CDR3 sequence (DNA): TGCAGTGCTGGACGGGACAGGGGGGACTTC. Its protein product is CSAGRDRGDF. V gene TRBV20-1 combines with J gene TRBJ2-7, with 11 bases lining up with TRBD1. Germline loops: CDR1 DFQATT, CDR2 SNEGSKA (reference sequence). This CDR3 has 10 residues.

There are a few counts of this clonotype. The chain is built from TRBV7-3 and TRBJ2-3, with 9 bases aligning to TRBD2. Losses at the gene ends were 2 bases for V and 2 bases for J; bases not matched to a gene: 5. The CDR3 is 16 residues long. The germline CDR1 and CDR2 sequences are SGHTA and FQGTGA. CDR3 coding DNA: TGTGCCAGCAGCTTACTAGCGGGGCTCTTCACAGATACGCAGTATTTT. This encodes CASSLLAGLFTDTQYF.

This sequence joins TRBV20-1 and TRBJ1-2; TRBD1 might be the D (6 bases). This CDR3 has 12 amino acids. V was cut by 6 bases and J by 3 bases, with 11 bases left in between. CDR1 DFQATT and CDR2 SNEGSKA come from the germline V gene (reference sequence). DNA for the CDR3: TGCAGTGCCAACAGGGTTTACTATGGCTACACCTTC. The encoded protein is CSANRVYYGYTF.

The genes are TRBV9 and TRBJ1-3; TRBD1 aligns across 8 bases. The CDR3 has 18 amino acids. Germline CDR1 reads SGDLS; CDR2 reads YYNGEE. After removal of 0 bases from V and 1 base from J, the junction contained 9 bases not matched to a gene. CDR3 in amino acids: CASSVDRAGGISGNTIYF. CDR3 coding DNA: TGTGCCAGCAGCGTAGATCGGGCAGGGGGCATTTCTGGAAACACCATATATTTT. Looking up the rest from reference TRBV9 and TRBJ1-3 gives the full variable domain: DSGVTQTPKHLITATGQRVTLRCSPRSGDLSVYWYQQSLDQGLQFLIQYYNGEERAKGNILERFSAQQFPDLHSELNLSSLELGDSALYFCASSVDRAGGISGNTIYFGEGSWLTVV.

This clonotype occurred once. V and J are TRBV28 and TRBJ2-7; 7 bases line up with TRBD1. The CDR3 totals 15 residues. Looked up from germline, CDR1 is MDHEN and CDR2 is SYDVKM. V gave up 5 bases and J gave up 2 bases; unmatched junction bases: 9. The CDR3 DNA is TGTGCCAGCAGTACCCCCGGGACAGCAGCCTACGAGCAGTACTTC. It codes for CASSTPGTAAYEQYF.